Below, one T cell receptor (beta chain) is given with its context. These data come from a study of blood T cell repertoires in COVID-19. About the study: The United States, Italy and Spain provided the acute and convalescent COVID-19 samples.

Patients at the Seattle site were enrolled during active infection and followed longitudinally. TCRdb's copy holds only in-frame clones and misses some; the assay was immunoSEQ multiplex PCR. The data contain some 70,000 clones, under 85% of them singletons. V was cut by 1 base and J by 18 bases, with 10 bases left in between. The length of the CDR3 is 11 residues. CDR1 is LGHDT and CDR2 is YNNKEL in the germline V gene (reference sequence). The sample comprised peripheral blood. The J gene is TRBJ1-6, the V gene TRBV3-1 (or the pseudogene TRBV3-2); D unresolved. This TCR came from a man aged 60 to 69 with COVID-19, enrolled during active disease. Here the CDR3 DNA reads TGTGCCAGCAGCCAAGGGGCTCAGTACCACTTT. This gives the protein CASSQGAQYHF.